This is a list of T cell receptor beta chains from one sample in a study of blood T cell repertoires in COVID-19. The table came from immunoSEQ multiplex PCR; TCRdb's copy has only in-frame clones and leaves some out. The sample holds tens of thousands of clones, around 82% seen once. The source material was peripheral blood. These TCRs come from a man older than 75 with acute or convalescent COVID-19. The CDR3 runs from the conserved cysteine through the conserved F or W. The order of the fields is V gene, D gene, clone size, J gene, CDR3 protein, CDR3 DNA. The D gene is left open where the match is weak. Only some rows state a clone size, as once, few, many or a class for expanded clones.

v_call: TRBV5-6
d_call: -
clone_size: -
j_call: TRBJ1-1
cdr3_aa: CASSLVMGPQTEAFF
cdr3_nt: TGTGCCAGCAGCTTGGTCATGGGGCCGCAGACTGAAGCTTTCTTT

v_call: TRBV7-3
d_call: TRBD1
clone_size: once
j_call: TRBJ1-2
cdr3_aa: CASSSGGTGGIYGYTF
cdr3_nt: TGTGCCAGCAGCTCGGGCGGGACAGGGGGCATTTATGGCTACACCTTC

v_call: TRBV9
d_call: -
clone_size: -
j_call: TRBJ2-2
cdr3_aa: CASSGSREVGELFF
cdr3_nt: TGTGCCAGCAGCGGAAGTAGAGAGGTCGGGGAGCTGTTTTTT

v_call: TRBV5-4
d_call: TRBD2
clone_size: once
j_call: TRBJ2-1
cdr3_aa: CASSLKLAEAGEQFF
cdr3_nt: TGTGCCAGCAGCTTGAAACTAGCGGAGGCGGGTGAGCAGTTCTTC

v_call: TRBV6-5
d_call: -
clone_size: once
j_call: TRBJ2-2
cdr3_aa: CASSPDRIATGELFF
cdr3_nt: TGTGCCAGCAGTCCCGACAGGATCGCCACCGGGGAGCTGTTTTTT

v_call: TRBV28
d_call: -
clone_size: -
j_call: TRBJ1-5
cdr3_aa: CASSFPGSFHQPQHF
cdr3_nt: TGTGCCAGCAGTTTTCCAGGGTCGTTCCATCAGCCCCAGCATTTT

v_call: TRBV6-6
d_call: -
clone_size: -
j_call: TRBJ2-7
cdr3_aa: CASSFTGNEQYF
cdr3_nt: TGTGCCAGCAGCTTTACAGGGAACGAGCAGTACTTC

v_call: TRBV19
d_call: TRBD1
clone_size: -
j_call: TRBJ2-3
cdr3_aa: CASSSSTGIVDTQYF
cdr3_nt: TGTGCCAGTAGTTCTTCGACAGGGATTGTAGATACGCAGTATTTT

v_call: TRBV3-1/TRBV3-2
d_call: -
clone_size: -
j_call: TRBJ2-3
cdr3_aa: CASSQGAPDTQYF
cdr3_nt: TGTGCCAGCAGCCAGGGGGCCCCAGATACGCAGTATTTT

v_call: TRBV5-1
d_call: TRBD2
clone_size: -
j_call: TRBJ2-5
cdr3_aa: CASRLAEYQETQYF
cdr3_nt: TGCGCCAGCAGACTAGCGGAGTACCAAGAGACCCAGTACTTC

v_call: TRBV6-5
d_call: -
clone_size: -
j_call: TRBJ1-3
cdr3_aa: CASRATGIVGNTIYF
cdr3_nt: TGTGCCAGCAGGGCTACAGGAATTGTTGGAAACACCATATATTTT

v_call: TRBV6-6
d_call: TRBD1
clone_size: few
j_call: TRBJ1-1
cdr3_aa: CASRDREVTEAFF
cdr3_nt: TGTGCCAGCAGGGACAGGGAAGTCACTGAAGCTTTCTTT

v_call: TRBV5-1
d_call: -
clone_size: -
j_call: TRBJ1-1
cdr3_aa: CASSFRENTEAFF
cdr3_nt: TGCGCCAGCAGCTTCCGAGAAAACACTGAAGCTTTCTTT

v_call: TRBV27
d_call: -
clone_size: -
j_call: TRBJ1-6
cdr3_aa: CASSFRAEGSPLHF
cdr3_nt: TGTGCCAGCAGTTTTCGGGCAGAGGGTTCACCCCTCCACTTT

v_call: TRBV2
d_call: TRBD1
clone_size: -
j_call: TRBJ1-5
cdr3_aa: CASRRDRNNQPQHF
cdr3_nt: TGTGCCAGCAGGAGGGACAGGAATAATCAGCCCCAGCATTTT

v_call: TRBV14
d_call: -
clone_size: once
j_call: TRBJ1-1
cdr3_aa: CASSQPGRAATEAFF
cdr3_nt: TGTGCCAGCAGCCAGCCTGGGAGGGCCGCGACTGAAGCTTTCTTT

v_call: TRBV19
d_call: TRBD2
clone_size: -
j_call: TRBJ2-5
cdr3_aa: CASSISGGRQETQYF
cdr3_nt: TGTGCCAGTAGTATTAGCGGGGGGCGCCAAGAGACCCAGTACTTC

v_call: TRBV19
d_call: TRBD1
clone_size: once
j_call: TRBJ2-2
cdr3_aa: CASRLQTGGELFF
cdr3_nt: TGTGCCAGCCGACTACAGACAGGGGGGGAGCTGTTTTTT

v_call: TRBV4-1
d_call: -
clone_size: -
j_call: TRBJ1-5
cdr3_aa: CASSQGGGPFQPQHF
cdr3_nt: TGCGCCAGCAGCCAAGGGGGGGGGCCCTTTCAGCCCCAGCATTTT

v_call: TRBV4-2
d_call: TRBD1
clone_size: -
j_call: TRBJ1-2
cdr3_aa: CASSQTGGSPLGNYGYTF
cdr3_nt: TGTGCCAGCAGCCAGACAGGGGGCTCACCCCTAGGTAACTATGGCTACACCTTC

v_call: TRBV6-1
d_call: TRBD1
clone_size: -
j_call: TRBJ2-7
cdr3_aa: CASSGQGIPYEQYF
cdr3_nt: TGTGCCAGCAGTGGACAGGGAATTCCCTACGAGCAGTACTTC

v_call: TRBV24-1
d_call: TRBD1
clone_size: -
j_call: TRBJ1-1
cdr3_aa: CATNEGQMNTEAFF
cdr3_nt: TGTGCCACCAACGAGGGACAGATGAACACTGAAGCTTTCTTT

v_call: TRBV10-3
d_call: -
clone_size: -
j_call: TRBJ2-1
cdr3_aa: CAISETLDAYNEQFF
cdr3_nt: TGTGCCATCAGTGAAACCCTAGACGCCTACAATGAGCAGTTCTTC

v_call: TRBV2
d_call: -
clone_size: -
j_call: TRBJ2-5
cdr3_aa: CASSGGGETQYF
cdr3_nt: TGTGCCAGCAGCGGGGGAGGAGAGACCCAGTACTTC

v_call: TRBV5-4
d_call: TRBD1
clone_size: -
j_call: TRBJ1-3
cdr3_aa: CASSLEDRGENTIYF
cdr3_nt: TGTGCCAGCAGCTTGGAGGACAGGGGAGAAAACACCATATATTTT

v_call: TRBV19
d_call: TRBD2
clone_size: -
j_call: TRBJ2-7
cdr3_aa: CASSASSGKYEQYF
cdr3_nt: TGTGCCAGTAGTGCCTCTAGCGGGAAATACGAGCAGTACTTC

v_call: TRBV5-4
d_call: TRBD2
clone_size: -
j_call: TRBJ2-5
cdr3_aa: CASGTAGGRETQYF
cdr3_nt: TGTGCCAGCGGAACAGCGGGGGGCCGGGAGACCCAGTACTTC

v_call: TRBV6-6
d_call: -
clone_size: once
j_call: TRBJ2-3
cdr3_aa: CASVQQVSTDTQYF
cdr3_nt: TGTGCCAGCGTTCAGCAGGTTAGCACAGATACGCAGTATTTT

v_call: TRBV29-1
d_call: -
clone_size: -
j_call: TRBJ2-4
cdr3_aa: CSVERGENIQYF
cdr3_nt: TGCAGCGTTGAAAGAGGTGAAAACATTCAGTACTTC

v_call: TRBV5-1
d_call: TRBD1
clone_size: once
j_call: TRBJ1-2
cdr3_aa: CASSLAADRGSSGYTF
cdr3_nt: TGCGCCAGCAGCTTGGCCGCGGACAGGGGTTCCTCTGGCTACACCTTC

v_call: TRBV2
d_call: TRBD2
clone_size: -
j_call: TRBJ2-1
cdr3_aa: CASRRAGGNYNEQFF
cdr3_nt: TGTGCCAGCAGGCGAGCGGGAGGAAACTACAATGAGCAGTTCTTC